The following is a T cell receptor beta chain sequence with its context. The sample is drawn from a study of technical replicates of blood from a few donors. Generated by immunoSEQ multiplex PCR, the TCRdb table keeps only in-frame clones and is missing some. The sample has about 71,000 clones; roughly 92% are singletons. This clonotype was obtained from a human donor in good health. Sequenced: T cells isolated from PBMCs.

CDR3 DNA sequence: TGTGCCAGCAGTCCATATTTGGCTTCCTACGAGCAGTACTTC. It yields the protein CASSPYLASYEQYF. This chain uses TRBV27 with TRBJ2-7, with D unresolved. The germline CDR1 and CDR2 sequences are MNHEY and SMNVEV (reference sequence). V gave up 5 bases and J gave up 1 base, with 12 bases separating them. The CDR3 is 14 amino acids.